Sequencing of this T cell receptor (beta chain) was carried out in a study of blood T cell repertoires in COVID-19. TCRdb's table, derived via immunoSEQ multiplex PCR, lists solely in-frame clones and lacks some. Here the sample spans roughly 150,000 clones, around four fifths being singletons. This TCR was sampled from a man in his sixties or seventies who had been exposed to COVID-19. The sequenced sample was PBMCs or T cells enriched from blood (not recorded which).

The CDR3 reads CASSPSLAFSSYF. DNA of the CDR3: TGTGCCAGCAGTCCAAGCTTAGCATTTAGTTCGTATTTT. The chain joins TRBV6-2 or TRBV6-3 to TRBJ2-3; D is undetermined. The CDR3 runs 13 residues. Trimming stripped 5 bases from V and 14 bases from J, with 20 bases between. The germline gives CDR1 MNHEY, CDR2 SVGEGT.